A selection of T cell receptor beta chains follows, all from one sample in a study of blood T cell repertoires in COVID-19. Generated by immunoSEQ multiplex PCR, the TCRdb table keeps only in-frame clones and is missing some. The data hold about 350,000 clones, with less than 90% observed a single time. Material: PBMCs or T cells enriched from blood (not recorded which). Receptors were obtained from a woman in her 30s who had recovered from COVID-19. Both conserved end residues are part of each CDR3. Fields, in order: J gene, D gene, clone size, V gene, CDR3 DNA, CDR3 protein. The D gene is left open where the match is weak. Clone sizes are given selectively: once, few, many, or a class where the clone is expanded.

j_call: TRBJ2-1
d_call: NA
clone_size: NA
v_call: TRBV3-1/TRBV3-2
cdr3_nt: TGTGCCAGCAGCCACCAATCGGGTTTCGAGCAGTTCTTC
cdr3_aa: CASSHQSGFEQFF

j_call: TRBJ1-1
d_call: NA
clone_size: NA
v_call: TRBV18
cdr3_nt: TGTGCCAGCTCAAACAGGGTGAACACTGAAGCTTTCTTT
cdr3_aa: CASSNRVNTEAFF

j_call: TRBJ2-1
d_call: TRBD1
clone_size: NA
v_call: TRBV5-1
cdr3_nt: TGCGCCAGCAGCTTGGCAGGGGGCGCAGACAATGAGCAGTTCTTC
cdr3_aa: CASSLAGGADNEQFF

j_call: TRBJ2-2
d_call: NA
clone_size: NA
v_call: TRBV12-3/TRBV12-4
cdr3_nt: TGTGCCAGCAGGGGACAACAGACCGGGGAGCTGTTTTTT
cdr3_aa: CASRGQQTGELFF

j_call: TRBJ2-7
d_call: NA
clone_size: NA
v_call: TRBV27
cdr3_nt: TGTGCCAGCAGTTTAGTACAGGGAATCGAGCAGTACTTC
cdr3_aa: CASSLVQGIEQYF

j_call: TRBJ1-6
d_call: NA
clone_size: NA
v_call: TRBV13
cdr3_nt: TGTGCCAGCAGCTTAGGCGACGGGGTTGGGAATTCACCCCTCCACTTT
cdr3_aa: CASSLGDGVGNSPLHF

j_call: TRBJ1-3
d_call: NA
clone_size: NA
v_call: TRBV29-1
cdr3_nt: TGCAGCGTTGAACGTCAGGATGGAAACACCATATATTTT
cdr3_aa: CSVERQDGNTIYF

j_call: TRBJ1-6
d_call: NA
clone_size: NA
v_call: TRBV27
cdr3_nt: TGTGCCAGCAGTCTCGGATACAGCACAGGGAACTCCTATAATTCACCCCTCCACTTT
cdr3_aa: CASSLGYSTGNSYNSPLHF

j_call: TRBJ2-3
d_call: TRBD1
clone_size: NA
v_call: TRBV11-2
cdr3_nt: TGTGCCAGCAGCAGGGGACAGACAGGGGTTAGGGATACGCAGTATTTT
cdr3_aa: CASSRGQTGVRDTQYF

j_call: TRBJ2-1
d_call: NA
clone_size: NA
v_call: TRBV19
cdr3_nt: TGTGCCAGTAGTGCCGAGTATCGCTCCTACAATGAGCAGTTCTTC
cdr3_aa: CASSAEYRSYNEQFF

j_call: TRBJ2-1
d_call: TRBD1
clone_size: NA
v_call: TRBV5-5
cdr3_nt: TGTGCCAGCAGACTAAAGGGGGCGAATGAGCAGTTCTTC
cdr3_aa: CASRLKGANEQFF

j_call: TRBJ1-5
d_call: NA
clone_size: NA
v_call: TRBV5-1
cdr3_nt: TGCGCCAGCAGCTTGAATTTGGGGGGTCAGCCCCAGCATTTT
cdr3_aa: CASSLNLGGQPQHF

j_call: TRBJ1-2
d_call: TRBD1
clone_size: NA
v_call: TRBV24-1
cdr3_nt: TGTGCCACCAGTGACTACAGGGGGGGAGGCTACACCTTC
cdr3_aa: CATSDYRGGGYTF

j_call: TRBJ1-1
d_call: TRBD1
clone_size: NA
v_call: TRBV13
cdr3_nt: TGTGCCAGCAGCTCCGACAGGGCTCAGGGGGCGAACACTGAAGCTTTCTTT
cdr3_aa: CASSSDRAQGANTEAFF

j_call: TRBJ2-7
d_call: TRBD2
clone_size: NA
v_call: TRBV27
cdr3_nt: TGTGCCAGCAGGCCAGAGGGCGGGAGTAGTTGGTACGAGCAGTACTTC
cdr3_aa: CASRPEGGSSWYEQYF

j_call: TRBJ2-3
d_call: TRBD2
clone_size: NA
v_call: TRBV3-1/TRBV3-2
cdr3_nt: TGTGCCAGCAGTCTAGCGGGGGACACGGGGGATACGCAGTATTTT
cdr3_aa: CASSLAGDTGDTQYF

j_call: TRBJ2-3
d_call: NA
clone_size: NA
v_call: TRBV9
cdr3_nt: TGTGCCAGCAGCTTATCAGCCGGGACTGAGCAGTATTTT
cdr3_aa: CASSLSAGTEQYF

j_call: TRBJ1-1
d_call: NA
clone_size: NA
v_call: TRBV18
cdr3_nt: TGTGCCAGCTCACAAAGAGACACTGAAGCTTTCTTT
cdr3_aa: CASSQRDTEAFF

j_call: TRBJ2-5
d_call: TRBD1
clone_size: NA
v_call: TRBV19
cdr3_nt: TGTGCCAGTAGATCCGGACAGGTACAAGAGACCCAGTACTTC
cdr3_aa: CASRSGQVQETQYF

j_call: TRBJ2-7
d_call: TRBD1
clone_size: NA
v_call: TRBV27
cdr3_nt: TGTGCCAGCAGTCTAGACAGGGGGAACTACGAGCAGTACTTC
cdr3_aa: CASSLDRGNYEQYF

j_call: TRBJ2-3
d_call: NA
clone_size: NA
v_call: TRBV14
cdr3_nt: TGTGCCAGCAGCCAAGATGTGCGGAGCACAGATACGCAGTATTTT
cdr3_aa: CASSQDVRSTDTQYF

j_call: TRBJ1-4
d_call: NA
clone_size: NA
v_call: TRBV19
cdr3_nt: TGTGCCAGTAGATCAATACAGGGCTTAGGTGAAAAACTGTTTTTT
cdr3_aa: CASRSIQGLGEKLFF

j_call: TRBJ2-2
d_call: TRBD1
clone_size: NA
v_call: TRBV24-1
cdr3_nt: TGTGCCACCAGTGATTTTGGCAGGGGGTCCAGTCACGGGGAGCTGTTTTTT
cdr3_aa: CATSDFGRGSSHGELFF

j_call: TRBJ2-7
d_call: NA
clone_size: NA
v_call: TRBV4-1
cdr3_nt: TGCGCCAGCAGCCAAGACCTCTCGTATTTCTACGAGCAGTACTTC
cdr3_aa: CASSQDLSYFYEQYF

j_call: TRBJ1-2
d_call: TRBD1
clone_size: NA
v_call: TRBV3-1/TRBV3-2
cdr3_nt: TGTGCCAGCAGCCCTGGACAGGGAGACTATGGCTACACCTTC
cdr3_aa: CASSPGQGDYGYTF

j_call: TRBJ2-4
d_call: TRBD1
clone_size: once
v_call: TRBV19
cdr3_nt: TGTGCCACCTCCGGGACAGGGATTAACATTCAGTACTTC
cdr3_aa: CATSGTGINIQYF

j_call: TRBJ1-1
d_call: NA
clone_size: NA
v_call: TRBV3-1/TRBV3-2
cdr3_nt: TGTGCCAGCAGCCAAGGAGTCAGGAAGATGAACACTGAAGCTTTCTTT
cdr3_aa: CASSQGVRKMNTEAFF

j_call: TRBJ1-4
d_call: NA
clone_size: NA
v_call: TRBV9
cdr3_nt: TGTGCCAGCAGCGACGGTCCGGGATTCAATGAAAAACTGTTTTTT
cdr3_aa: CASSDGPGFNEKLFF

j_call: TRBJ1-4
d_call: NA
clone_size: NA
v_call: TRBV30
cdr3_nt: TGTGCCTGGAGTGTTTCCAGGTTATCCTTTAATGAAAAACTGTTTTTT
cdr3_aa: CAWSVSRLSFNEKLFF